This T cell receptor (beta chain) was captured in a study of lymphopenia after photon versus proton radiotherapy. Germline trimming cut 8 bases from V and 6 bases from J; bases unmatched to any gene: 17. The CDR3 runs 16 residues. Germline values: CDR1 MDHEN, CDR2 SYDVKM. TCRdb keeps only in-frame clones here, not all; method: immunoSEQ multiplex PCR. The sample lists tens of thousands of clones; more than 90% were seen once. The J gene is TRBJ1-2, the V gene TRBV28, with 8 bases identical to TRBD1. The sample consisted of peripheral blood, taken from a patient treated with photon-based radiotherapy. This sequence was found in a woman in her forties with cholangiocarcinoma. CDR3 nucleotides: TGTGCCAGCGGCGTGGCCAGGGGGCGGGGAGGGAATGGCTACACCTTC. It codes for CASGVARGRGGNGYTF.